This T cell receptor (beta chain) was sequenced in a study of resident and recirculating memory T cells in vitiligo. Across the study: Genomic DNA was extracted from whole homogenized samples, with no cell sorting. Points from the study as a whole: Different lesions suggested infiltration by different T cell clones.

As to this clone: Its matching antigen is unknown.

Clones were read by immunoSEQ multiplex PCR, and TCRdb kept only the in-frame ones, dropping some. The table includes around 70,000 clones, approximately 91% detected once. J lost 8 bases, V lost 5 bases, and 2 bases had no gene match. This CDR3 is 14 amino acids long. Germline CDR1 SNHLY, CDR2 FYNNEI. Patients' lesions had not changed for the previous 6 months. The material sequenced was blood. The clonotype was recovered from a male donor with vitiligo. This chain joins TRBV2 and TRBJ1-6, with 11 bases aligning to TRBD1. CDR3 region: CASSSGQGDSPLHF. The CDR3 DNA follows: TGTGCCAGCAGTTCGGGACAGGGGGATTCACCCCTCCACTTT.